This T cell receptor (beta chain) was observed in a study of glioma-infiltrating T cells. The CDR3 is 15 residues long. CDR1 is DFQATT and CDR2 is SNEGSKA in the germline V gene (reference sequence). V lost 3 bases and J lost 5; bases outside the gene matches: 9. In regard to this clonotype: Its antigen remains unknown.

Whole-study results and caveats: CDR3 overlap between tissue and blood was very small. Gliomas, especially low-grade, showed above-expected tissue-blood divergence; non-neoplastic patients showed below.

TCR alpha and beta CDR3 regions were amplified from RNA using iRepertoire nested multiplex PCR. Tissue mRNA or PBMC total RNA, about 85-400 ng, went into one-step reverse transcription and amplification. TCRdb used MiXCR to reprocess the multiplex PCR reads, holding one entry per CDR3 protein. The sample lists 84,000 or so distinct CDR3 sequences, about 23% seen once, with roughly 7% in the top ten. The sequenced sample was glioma tissue, nonneoplastic brain tissue, or PBMCs (not recorded which). This sequence joins TRBV20-1 and TRBJ1-5, with 8 nucleotides matching TRBD1. This receptor was obtained from a human donor with low-grade glioma or glioblastoma, undergoing nonglioma brain surgery, or in good health (not recorded which). The chain's CDR3 is CSASKRQGNHQPQHF. The CDR3 nucleotides read TGCAGTGCTAGCAAACGACAGGGGAATCATCAGCCCCAGCATTTT.